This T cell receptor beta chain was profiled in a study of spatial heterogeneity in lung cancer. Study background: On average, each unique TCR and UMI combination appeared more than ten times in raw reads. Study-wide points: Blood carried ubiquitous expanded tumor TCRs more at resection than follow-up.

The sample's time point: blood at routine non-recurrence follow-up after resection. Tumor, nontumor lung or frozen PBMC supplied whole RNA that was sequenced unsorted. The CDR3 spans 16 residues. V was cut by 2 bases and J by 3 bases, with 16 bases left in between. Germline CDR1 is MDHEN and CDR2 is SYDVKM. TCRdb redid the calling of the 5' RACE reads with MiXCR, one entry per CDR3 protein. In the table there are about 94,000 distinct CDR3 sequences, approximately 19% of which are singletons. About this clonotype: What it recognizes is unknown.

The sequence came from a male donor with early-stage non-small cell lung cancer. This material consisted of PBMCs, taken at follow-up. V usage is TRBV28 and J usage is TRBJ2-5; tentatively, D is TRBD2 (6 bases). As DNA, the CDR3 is TGTGCCAGCAGTTTAGGTCGATTAGCGGAAAAAGAGACCCAGTACTTC. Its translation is CASSLGRLAEKETQYF.